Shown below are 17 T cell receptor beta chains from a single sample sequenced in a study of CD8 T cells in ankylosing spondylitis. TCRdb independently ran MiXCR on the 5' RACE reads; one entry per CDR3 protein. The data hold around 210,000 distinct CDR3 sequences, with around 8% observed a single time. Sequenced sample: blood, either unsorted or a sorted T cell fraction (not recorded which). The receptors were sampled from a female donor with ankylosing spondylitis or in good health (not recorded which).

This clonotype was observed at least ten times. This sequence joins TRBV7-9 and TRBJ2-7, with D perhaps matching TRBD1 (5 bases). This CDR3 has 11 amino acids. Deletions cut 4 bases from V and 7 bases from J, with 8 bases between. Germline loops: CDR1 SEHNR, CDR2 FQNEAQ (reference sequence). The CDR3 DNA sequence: TGTGCCAGCAGCTCAGGGAAAGAGCAGTACTTC. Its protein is CASSSGKEQYF.

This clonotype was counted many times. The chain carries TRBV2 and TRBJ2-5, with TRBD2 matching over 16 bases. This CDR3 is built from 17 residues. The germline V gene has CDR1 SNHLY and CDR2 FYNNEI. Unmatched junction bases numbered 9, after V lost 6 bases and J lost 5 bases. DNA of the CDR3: TGTGCCAGCAGCGAGGGACTAGCGGGAGGGGCGGGGGAGACCCAGTACTTC. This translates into CASSEGLAGGAGETQYF.

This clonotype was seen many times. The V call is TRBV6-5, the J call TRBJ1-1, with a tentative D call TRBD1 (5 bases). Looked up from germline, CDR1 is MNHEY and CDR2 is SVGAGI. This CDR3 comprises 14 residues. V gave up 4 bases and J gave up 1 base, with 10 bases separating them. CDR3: CASSFLGENTEAFF. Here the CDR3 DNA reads TGTGCCAGCAGTTTTTTGGGGGAGAACACTGAAGCTTTCTTT.

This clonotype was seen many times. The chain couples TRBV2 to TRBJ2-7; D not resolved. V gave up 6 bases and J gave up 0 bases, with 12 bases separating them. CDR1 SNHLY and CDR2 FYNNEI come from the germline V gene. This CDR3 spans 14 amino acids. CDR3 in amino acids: CASRPGRSSYEQYF. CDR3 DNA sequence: TGTGCCAGCAGGCCCGGACGGTCCTCCTACGAGCAGTACTTC.

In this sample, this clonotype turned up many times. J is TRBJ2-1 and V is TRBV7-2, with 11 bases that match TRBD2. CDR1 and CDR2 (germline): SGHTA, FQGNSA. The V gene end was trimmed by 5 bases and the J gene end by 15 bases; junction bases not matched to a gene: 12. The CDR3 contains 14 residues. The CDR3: CASSISGRGEFRFF. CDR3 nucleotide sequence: TGTGCCAGCAGCATTAGCGGGAGGGGGGAGTTCAGGTTCTTC.

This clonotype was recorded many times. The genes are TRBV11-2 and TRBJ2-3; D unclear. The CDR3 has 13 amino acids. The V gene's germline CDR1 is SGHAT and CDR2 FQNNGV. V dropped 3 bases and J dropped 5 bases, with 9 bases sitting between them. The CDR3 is CASSFGIGDTQYF. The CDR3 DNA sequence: TGTGCCAGCAGCTTCGGCATTGGAGATACGCAGTATTTT.

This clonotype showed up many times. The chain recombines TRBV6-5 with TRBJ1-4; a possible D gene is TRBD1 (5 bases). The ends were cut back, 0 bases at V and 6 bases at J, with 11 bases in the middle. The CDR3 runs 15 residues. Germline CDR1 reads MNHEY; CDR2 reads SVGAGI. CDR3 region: CASSYSRWGDEKLFF. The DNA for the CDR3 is TGTGCCAGCAGTTACTCACGGTGGGGGGATGAAAAACTGTTTTTT.

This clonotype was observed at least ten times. CDR3 nucleotides: TGCAGTGCTAGGGACTCGACTAGCACAGATACGCAGTATTTT. It codes for CSARDSTSTDTQYF. The rearrangement joins TRBV20-1 to TRBJ2-3; TRBD2 is a possible D gene (5 bases). The germline CDR1 and CDR2 sequences are DFQATT and SNEGSKA (reference sequence). This CDR3 contains 14 residues. V lost 3 bases, J lost 0 bases, and 10 bases lay in between.

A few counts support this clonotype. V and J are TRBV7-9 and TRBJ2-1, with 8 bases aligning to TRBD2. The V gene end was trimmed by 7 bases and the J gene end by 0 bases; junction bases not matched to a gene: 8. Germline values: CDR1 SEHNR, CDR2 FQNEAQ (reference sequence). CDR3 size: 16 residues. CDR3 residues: CASIESGGYSYNEQFF. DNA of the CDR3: TGTGCCAGCATAGAAAGCGGGGGTTACTCCTACAATGAGCAGTTCTTC.

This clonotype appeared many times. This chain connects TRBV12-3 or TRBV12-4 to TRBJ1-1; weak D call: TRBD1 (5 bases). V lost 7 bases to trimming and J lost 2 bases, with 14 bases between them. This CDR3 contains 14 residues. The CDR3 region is CASTPGGFNTEAFF. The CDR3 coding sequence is TGTGCCAGCACCCCGGGGGGGTTTAACACTGAAGCTTTCTTT.

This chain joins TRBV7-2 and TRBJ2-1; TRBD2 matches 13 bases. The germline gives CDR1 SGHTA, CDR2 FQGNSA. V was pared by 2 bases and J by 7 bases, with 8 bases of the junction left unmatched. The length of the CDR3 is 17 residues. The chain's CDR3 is CASSLKFRTSGRNEQFF. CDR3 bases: TGTGCCAGCAGCTTAAAATTTCGGACTAGCGGGAGAAATGAGCAGTTCTTC.

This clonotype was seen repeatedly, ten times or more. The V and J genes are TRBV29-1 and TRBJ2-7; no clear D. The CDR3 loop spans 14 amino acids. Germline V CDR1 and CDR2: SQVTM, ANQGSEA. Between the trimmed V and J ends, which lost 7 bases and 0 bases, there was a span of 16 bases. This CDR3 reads CSAARDKISYEQYF. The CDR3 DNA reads TGCAGCGCCGCCCGCGACAAGATCTCCTACGAGCAGTACTTC.

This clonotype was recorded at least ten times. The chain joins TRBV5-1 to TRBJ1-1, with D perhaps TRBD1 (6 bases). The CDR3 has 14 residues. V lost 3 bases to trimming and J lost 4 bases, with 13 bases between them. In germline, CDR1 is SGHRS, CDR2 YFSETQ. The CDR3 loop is CASSSSQGGTEAFF. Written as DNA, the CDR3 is TGCGCCAGCAGCTCGTCACAGGGAGGCACTGAAGCTTTCTTT.

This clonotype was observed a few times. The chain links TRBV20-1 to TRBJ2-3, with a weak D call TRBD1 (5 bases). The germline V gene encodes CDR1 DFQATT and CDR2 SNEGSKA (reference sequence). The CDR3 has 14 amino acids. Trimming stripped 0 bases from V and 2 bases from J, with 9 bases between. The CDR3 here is CSAREAQVTDTQYF. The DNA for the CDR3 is TGCAGTGCTAGAGAAGCACAGGTCACAGATACGCAGTATTTT.

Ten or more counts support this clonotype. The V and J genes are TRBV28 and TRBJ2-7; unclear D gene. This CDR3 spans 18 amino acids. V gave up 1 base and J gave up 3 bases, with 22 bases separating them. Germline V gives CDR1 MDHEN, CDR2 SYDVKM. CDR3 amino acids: CASSLYRRWVDPNYEQYF. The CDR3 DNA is TGTGCCAGCAGTTTATATAGACGATGGGTGGACCCAAACTACGAGCAGTACTTC.

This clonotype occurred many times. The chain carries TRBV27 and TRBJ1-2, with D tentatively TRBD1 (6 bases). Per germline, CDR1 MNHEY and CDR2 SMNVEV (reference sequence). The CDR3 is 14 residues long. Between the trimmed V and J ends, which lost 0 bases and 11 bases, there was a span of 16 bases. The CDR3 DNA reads TGTGCCAGCAGTTTATCGACGGGACACACTCGTTACACCTTC. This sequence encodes CASSLSTGHTRYTF.

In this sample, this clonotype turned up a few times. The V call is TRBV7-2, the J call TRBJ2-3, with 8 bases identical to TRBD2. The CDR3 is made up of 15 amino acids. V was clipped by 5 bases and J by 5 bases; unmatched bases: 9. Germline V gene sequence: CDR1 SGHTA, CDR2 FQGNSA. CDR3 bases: TGTGCCAGCAGCAATACGGGAGGGCCTGGAGATACGCAGTATTTT. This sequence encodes CASSNTGGPGDTQYF.